Following are 3 T cell receptor beta chains from one sample sequenced in a study of T and B cells in COVID-19 patients. TRB was amplified from around 250-500 ng of blood genomic DNA. BIOMED2 TRB-A/B primer pools were used in multiplex TRB PCR. From the multiplex PCR reads, TCRdb called clonotypes with MiXCR, one entry per CDR3 protein. The data contain 13,000 to 15,000 distinct CDR3 sequences, less than 35% of them seen just once; the ten biggest clones take up about 6.5%. The sequenced sample consisted of blood. Receptors originate from a human donor who had recovered from COVID-19.

V is TRBV15 and J is TRBJ1-6, with D hard to call. Trimming shortened V by 3 bases and J by 0 bases, and 12 bases separated the two germline ends. Germline V gene data show CDR1 as LNHNV and CDR2 as YYDKDF (reference sequence). CDR3 size: 17 residues. CDR3 DNA sequence: TGTGCCACCAGCAGTGACGGGCCTACCTCCTATAATTCACCCCTCCACTTT. Translation: CATSSDGPTSYNSPLHF.

CDR3 coding DNA: TGCGCCAGCAGCTTGAGGGGTCACACTGAAGCTTTCTTT. Its protein product is CASSLRGHTEAFF. The chain employs TRBV5-1 and TRBJ1-1; tentatively, D is TRBD1 (5 bases). Looked up from germline, CDR1 is SGHRS and CDR2 is YFSETQ. The ends were cut back, 1 base at V and 3 bases at J, with 7 bases in the middle. The CDR3 extends over 13 amino acids.

There are a few counts of this clonotype. This CDR3 reads CASSPGQLQSYEQYF. DNA for the CDR3: TGTGCCAGCAGCCCGGGACAGCTACAGTCCTACGAGCAGTACTTC. The chain uses TRBV5-6 and TRBJ2-7, with TRBD1 matching 7 bases. CDR1 is SGHDT, CDR2 YYEEEE, per germline. The CDR3 is made up of 15 amino acids. The ends lost 4 bases at V and 1 base at J; junction bases unmatched: 8.